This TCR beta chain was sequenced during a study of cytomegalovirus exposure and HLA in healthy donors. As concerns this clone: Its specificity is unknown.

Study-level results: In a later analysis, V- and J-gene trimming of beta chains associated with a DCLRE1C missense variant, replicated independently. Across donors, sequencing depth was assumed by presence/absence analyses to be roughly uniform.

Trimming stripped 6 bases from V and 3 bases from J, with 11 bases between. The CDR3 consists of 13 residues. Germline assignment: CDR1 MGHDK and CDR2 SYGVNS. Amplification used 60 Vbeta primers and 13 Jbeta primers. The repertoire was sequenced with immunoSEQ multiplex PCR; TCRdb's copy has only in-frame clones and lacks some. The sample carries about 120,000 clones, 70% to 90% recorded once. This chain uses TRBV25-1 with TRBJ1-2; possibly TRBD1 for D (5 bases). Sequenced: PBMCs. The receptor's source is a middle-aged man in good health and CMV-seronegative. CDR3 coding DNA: TGTGCCAGCAGCCGGACATTGGACTATGGCTACACCTTC. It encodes CASSRTLDYGYTF.